The T cell receptor beta chain under discussion was sequenced for a study of T-cell memory formation after mild COVID-19 (dated by TCRdb to about 2021). In the study overall: Most TCR sequence clusters were specific to one of the two donors. In two donors, T-cell clones that expanded and contracted after mild COVID-19 were followed by sequencing TCRalpha and TCRbeta repertoires longitudinally. The cohort comprised two young, previously healthy adult volunteers, one female and one male. General findings and caveats noted by the study authors: Some responding clones were detected in pre-infection memory, suggesting pre-existing cross-reactive memory T cells joined the SARS-CoV-2 response. The study included only a couple of mild cases, and larger cohorts that include severe cases with pre-infection samples were judged to be necessary. Balanced CD4/CD8 phenotypes were observed for clones contracting from day 15 to 85, whereas a bias towards CD4+ was observed for a second wave of clones expanding from day 15 to 37. Contracting CD4+ clones appeared mostly in the CM and EM memory subsets, whereas CD8+ clones were enriched in EMRA. Whether the second-wave clones peaking on day 37 were SARS-CoV-2 specific was not confirmed.

Sequencing was performed on an Illumina NovaSeq 6000. cDNA libraries for TCRalpha and TCRbeta were prepared by 5'RACE using constant-segment primers, with sample barcodes and unique molecular identifiers added. RNA was extracted from every sample with Trizol reagent. The libraries were amplified in two PCR steps, and the second step added a second sample barcode and Illumina TruSeq adapters. Sequencing of the libraries was done on an Illumina NovaSeq, producing 2 x 150 bp paired-end reads. In the paper's pipeline: With migec v1.2.7, reads were demultiplexed and then collapsed into UMI-guided consensus sequences. Using mixcr v2.1.11, the UMI consensuses were aligned to TRA and TRB V and J templates and assembled into clonotypes. Expanded or contracted clonotypes were those called significant by both edgeR and NoisET, with noise models trained on biological replicates. For edgeR calls, the thresholds were a false discovery rate-adjusted p below 0.01 and a log2 fold-change of 1. As an exploratory analysis of dynamics, max-normalized trajectories of the 1000 most abundant clonotypes were examined by PCA with hierarchical clustering. Separately sequenced CD4+ and CD8+ repertoires were used to assign the CD4 or CD8 phenotype of responding clones. Using fastp at Q25 and MiXCR, TCRdb reprocessed the public reads and kept productive beta chains. Rows are combined by CDR3 protein, so each entry shows the most common genes and DNA. These V and J calls originate from TCRdb's pipeline instead of the authors' own analysis. A total of around 300,000 distinct CDR3 sequences appear in this sample, approximately 19% of them only once. Around 21% of the sample rests with the top ten.

PBMCs were isolated by Ficoll-Paque density gradient centrifugation. This clonotype was observed once. Its specific antigen is unknown. No base quality values were provided; no much bigger clone lies one nucleotide off. One read amounts to weak evidence. Sequencing was performed on PBMCs or a T cell subset sorted from them (not recorded which). The receptor comes from a man between 18 and 35 years old who had mild COVID-19 (a few samples of this study predate the infection). The sample titles of this study are shuffled in the database, so cell type and time point are left out; the donor was told from shared clones.

The CDR3 region: CASSEVWASGAPGEQYF. The nucleotides are TGTGCCAGCAGTGAAGTATGGGCTAGCGGGGCCCCTGGGGAGCAGTACTTC. The chain is encoded by TRBV2 joined to TRBJ2-7; the junction holds 9 bases that match TRBD2. The V end gives up 1 base and the J end 7 bases, leaving 14 bases in the junction not matched to a gene. The CDR3 spans 17 residues, from the cysteine through the phenylalanine. Of the read, only the CDR3 DNA is kept; its 51 bases are in frame from base 1. From a lookup of the germline V gene, CDR1 and CDR2 are SNHLY and FYNNEI.